One and the same sample provided the 8 T cell receptor beta chains below, sequenced in a study of blood T cells in healthy people across ages. A sample-barcoded 5' primer and a J-beta primer mix were used in a second PCR of roughly 7 to 11 cycles. TCRdb passed the 5' RACE reads through MiXCR, listing each CDR3 protein once. Seen here are about 2 million distinct CDR3 sequences, roughly 49% observed once, and the top ten hold less than 2.5%. Sequences were obtained from blood. These receptors were collected from a middle-aged woman in good health.

The V gene is TRBV11-2, the J gene TRBJ2-1; weak D call: TRBD1 (7 bases). V was pared by 2 bases and J by 3 bases, with 11 bases between. Germline V gene sequence: CDR1 SGHAT, CDR2 FQNNGV. The CDR3 length is 15 residues. The CDR3 DNA sequence: TGTGCCAGCAGCTTATCCCAGGGGGGCTACAATGAGCAGTTCTTC. Encoded protein: CASSLSQGGYNEQFF.

This clonotype was seen only a few times. The CDR3 nucleotides read TGTGCCAGCAGCTTAGGGTTCGGTCCGGACGGAAGCTCTAACTACGAGCAGTACTTC. Its protein is CASSLGFGPDGSSNYEQYF. The J gene is TRBJ2-7, the V gene TRBV11-2; the D is unclear. This CDR3 comprises 19 residues. Germline assignment: CDR1 SGHAT and CDR2 FQNNGV. The V and J ends lost 1 base and 3 bases respectively, with 25 bases between them.

The rearrangement uses TRBV9 and TRBJ2-1; D gene ambiguous. Trimming took off 0 bases at V and 8 bases at J, with 15 bases between the two ends. The CDR3 contains 15 residues. Germline CDR1 is SGDLS and CDR2 is YYNGEE. CDR3 DNA sequence: TGTGCCAGCAGCGTAGAAGGTCTTCTAAGAGATGAGCAGTTCTTC. Translating it yields CASSVEGLLRDEQFF.

Here the CDR3 reads CASSLGGPPPLHF. CDR3 DNA: TGTGCCAGCAGCTTAGGGGGACCTCCACCCCTCCACTTT. The rearrangement links TRBV7-9 to TRBJ1-6, with D maybe TRBD1 (5 bases). V lost 1 base and J lost 11, with 9 bases in between. The germline V gene encodes CDR1 SEHNR and CDR2 FQNEAQ (reference sequence). The CDR3 extends over 13 amino acids. The full variable domain, with the rest looked up from reference TRBV7-9 and TRBJ1-6, is DTGVSQNPRHKITKRGQNVTFRCDPISEHNRLYWYRQTLGQGPEFLTYFQNEAQLEKSRLLSDRFSAERPKGSFSTLEIQRTEQGDSAMYLCASSLGGPPPLHFGNGTRLTVT.

The gene calls are TRBV4-3 and TRBJ2-1; 8 positions agree with TRBD2. Trimming removed 1 base from V and 10 bases from J; junction bases left unmatched: 6. This CDR3 spans 14 amino acids. CDR1 is LGHNA, CDR2 YSLEER, per germline. CDR3 in DNA: TGCGCCAGCAGCCAAGGCTTAGTAGCGGGGGAGCAGTTCTTC. Encoded protein: CASSQGLVAGEQFF.

This clonotype came up many times. V is TRBV12-3 or TRBV12-4 and J is TRBJ2-5; tentatively, D is TRBD1 (5 bases). The CDR3 contains 13 residues. Trimming took 6 bases from V and 1 from J, leaving 9 bases between them. The CDR3 DNA follows: TGTGCCAGCAGGGGCAGGGCCCAAGAGACCCAGTACTTC. The encoded protein is CASRGRAQETQYF.

The chain carries TRBV6-1 and TRBJ2-5, with D unclear. The tail of the sequence fits TRBJ2-7 better, so the J call may be wrong. The CDR3 is 14 amino acids. Germline CDR1 is MNHNS and CDR2 is SASEGT. This CDR3 is CASSEALTSDEQYF. The CDR3 DNA is TGTGCCAGCAGTGAAGCTCTAACGAGCGACGAGCAGTACTTC.

This chain uses TRBV20-1 with TRBJ2-1; D is uncertain. This CDR3 region has 16 residues. CDR1 is DFQATT, CDR2 SNEGSKA, per germline (reference sequence). The V and J ends lost 5 bases and 0 bases respectively, with 17 bases between them. This CDR3 reads CSAGPFTISSYNEQFF. The CDR3 DNA reads TGCAGTGCTGGCCCGTTCACTATTAGCTCCTACAATGAGCAGTTCTTC.